This TCR beta chain stems from a study of blood T cell repertoires in COVID-19. CDR3 length: 15 residues. Germline CDR1 is SNHLY and CDR2 is FYNNEI. Trimming shortened V by 6 bases and J by 5 bases, and 16 bases separated the two germline ends. The repertoire was sequenced with immunoSEQ multiplex PCR; TCRdb's copy has only in-frame clones and lacks some. The sample holds 200,000 to 300,000 clones, around 85% seen once. What was sequenced was PBMCs or T cells enriched from blood (not recorded which). This chain joins TRBV2 and TRBJ2-2, with D maybe TRBD2 (6 bases). The sequence derives from a woman aged 40 to 50 with acute COVID-19. The CDR3 coding sequence is TGTGCCAGCAGGTTGGGACTCACGGGGACCGGGGAGCTGTTTTTT. Translating gives CASRLGLTGTGELFF. Complete variable domain (other parts from reference TRBV2 and TRBJ2-2): EPEVTQTPSHQVTQMGQEVILRCVPISNHLYFYWYRQILGQKVEFLVSFYNNEISEKSEIFDDQFSVERPDGSNFTLKIRSTKLEDSAMYFCASRLGLTGTGELFFGEGSRLTVL.